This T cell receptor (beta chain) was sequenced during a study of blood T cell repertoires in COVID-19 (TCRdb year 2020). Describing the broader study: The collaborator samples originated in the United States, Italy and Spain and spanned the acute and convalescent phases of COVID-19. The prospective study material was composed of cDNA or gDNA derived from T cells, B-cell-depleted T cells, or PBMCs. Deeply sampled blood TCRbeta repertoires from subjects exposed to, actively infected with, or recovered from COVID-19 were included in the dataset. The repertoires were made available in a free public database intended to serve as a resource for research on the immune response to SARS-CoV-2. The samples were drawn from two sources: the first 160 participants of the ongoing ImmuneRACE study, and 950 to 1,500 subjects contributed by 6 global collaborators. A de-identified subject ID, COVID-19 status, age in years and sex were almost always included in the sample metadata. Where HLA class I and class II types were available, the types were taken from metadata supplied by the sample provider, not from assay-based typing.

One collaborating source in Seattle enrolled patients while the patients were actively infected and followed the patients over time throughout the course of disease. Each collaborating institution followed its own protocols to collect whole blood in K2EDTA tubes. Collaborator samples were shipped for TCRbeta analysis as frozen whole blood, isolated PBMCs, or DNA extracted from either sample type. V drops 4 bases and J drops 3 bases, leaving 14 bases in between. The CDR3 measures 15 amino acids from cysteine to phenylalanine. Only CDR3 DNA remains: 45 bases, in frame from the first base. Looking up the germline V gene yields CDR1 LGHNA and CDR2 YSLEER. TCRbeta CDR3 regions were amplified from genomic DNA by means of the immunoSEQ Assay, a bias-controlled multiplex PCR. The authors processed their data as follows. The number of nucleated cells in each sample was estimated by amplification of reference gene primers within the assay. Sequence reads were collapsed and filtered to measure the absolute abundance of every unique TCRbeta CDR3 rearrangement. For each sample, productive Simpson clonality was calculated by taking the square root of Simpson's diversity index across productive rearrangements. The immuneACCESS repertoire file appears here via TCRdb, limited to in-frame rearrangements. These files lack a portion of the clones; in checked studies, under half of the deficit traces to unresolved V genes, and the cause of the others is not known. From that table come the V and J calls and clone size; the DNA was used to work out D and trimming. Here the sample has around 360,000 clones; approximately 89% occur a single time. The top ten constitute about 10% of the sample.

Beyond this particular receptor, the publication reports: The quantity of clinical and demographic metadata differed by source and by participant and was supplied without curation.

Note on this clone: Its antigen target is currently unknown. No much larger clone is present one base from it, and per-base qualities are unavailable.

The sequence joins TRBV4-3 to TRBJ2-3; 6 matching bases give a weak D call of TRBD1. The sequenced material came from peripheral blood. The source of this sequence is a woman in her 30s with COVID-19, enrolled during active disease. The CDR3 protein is CASSLGTTETDTQYF. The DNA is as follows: TGCGCCAGCAGCCTGGGGACAACAGAGACAGATACGCAGTATTTT.